Described below is a single TCR beta chain sequence and its context. Its target is not known. Here immunoSEQ multiplex PCR was the method, and the copy in TCRdb shows in-frame clones only, minus some. The table shows 2,500,000 or so clones, with around 93% occurring only once. These data are taken from a study of shared clonotypes between healthy human individuals. Across the study: Each donor contributed plates that comprised three CD4 naive, three CD4 memory, two CD8 naive and one CD8 memory. Study-wide findings and caveats: Generally, naive subsets (rather than memory subsets) showed larger estimated richness.

Every donor, a Caucasian adult, lived in Nashville, Tennessee. Source material: naive CD4+ T cells from PBMCs. The subset is: CD45RA+ positively selected. The receptor was isolated from a man aged 18 to 30 in good health. Some clones in this sample may be carry-over from other donors' samples.

The CDR3 coding sequence is TGTGCCAGCAGCTTCACGGGTCGGTCTCACTATGGCTACACCTTC. Translating it yields CASSFTGRSHYGYTF. V is TRBV7-8 and J is TRBJ1-2; D is ambiguous. Germline V gene data show CDR1 as SGHVS and CDR2 as FQNEAQ. V was clipped by 3 bases and J by 3 bases, with 14 bases between them. The CDR3 length is 15 residues.